This TCR beta chain was recovered during a study of blood T cell repertoires in COVID-19. For the study at large: The origin of the acute and convalescent COVID-19 samples was the United States, Italy and Spain. PBMCs, B-cell-depleted T cells, or T cells were the source of the cDNA or gDNA that made up the material.

Germline lookup yields CDR1 SNHLY and CDR2 FYNNEI. The CDR3 runs 12 residues. V trimming: 7 bases; J trimming: 2 bases; junction bases outside the gene matches: 2. In the study's own analysis: Reference gene primer amplification gave nucleated cell count estimates. Using immunoSEQ multiplex PCR, the repertoire was profiled, and TCRdb retains in-frame clones only, with some absent. V and J calls and clone size are given by that table; D and trimming were obtained from the DNA. This table has approximately 300,000 clones, 90% to 95% appearing once. Clinical history reported by participants formed the basis on which cohorts were assigned.

V is TRBV2 and J is TRBJ2-7; 7 bases are a match to TRBD1. The specimen sequenced was PBMCs or T cells enriched from blood (not recorded which). This clonotype was obtained from a woman aged 25 to 39 who had been exposed to COVID-19. CDR3 sequence (DNA): TGTGCCAGCAAGGGACAGCCCTACGAGCAGTACTTC. Amino acid sequence: CASKGQPYEQYF.